This T cell receptor (beta chain) is drawn from a study of blood T cells in healthy people across ages. Those donating, healthy Caucasian individuals from Russia, were aged roughly 6 to 100. CDR1 SGHRS and CDR2 YFSETQ come from the germline V gene. The CDR3 runs 14 residues. The ends were cut back, 2 bases at V and 4 bases at J, with 12 bases in the middle. Through a sample-barcoded 5' primer and a J-beta primer mix, a second PCR was run for roughly 7 to 12 cycles. From the 5' RACE reads, TCRdb called clonotypes with MiXCR, one entry per CDR3 protein. The sample shows 1.5 million to 2 million distinct CDR3 sequences, approximately 28% of them seen only once.

The chain has TRBV5-1 and TRBJ1-2; D uncertain. This receptor was taken from a woman aged 25 to 39 in good health. The specimen was blood. This CDR3 is CASSFHSSRYGYTF. As DNA, the CDR3 is TGCGCCAGCAGCTTTCACAGTTCTCGCTATGGCTACACCTTC.